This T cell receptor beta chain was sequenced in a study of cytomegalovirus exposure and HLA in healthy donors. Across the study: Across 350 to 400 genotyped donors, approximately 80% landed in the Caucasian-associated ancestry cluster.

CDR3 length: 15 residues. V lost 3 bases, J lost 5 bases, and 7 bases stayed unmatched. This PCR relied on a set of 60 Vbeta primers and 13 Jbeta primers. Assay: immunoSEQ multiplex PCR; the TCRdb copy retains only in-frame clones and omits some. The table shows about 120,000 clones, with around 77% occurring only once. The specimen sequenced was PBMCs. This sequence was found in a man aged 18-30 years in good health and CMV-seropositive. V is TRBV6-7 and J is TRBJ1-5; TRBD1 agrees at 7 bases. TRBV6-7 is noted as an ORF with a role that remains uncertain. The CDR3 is CASSYKGANYQPQHF. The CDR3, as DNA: TGTGCCAGCAGTTATAAGGGGGCCAACTATCAGCCCCAGCATTTT.